This TCR beta chain was identified in a study of Graves' ophthalmopathy and Graves' hyperthyroidism. Background on the study: Prior to any treatment, peripheral blood was collected at the time of initial diagnosis. Study-wide results and caveats: Most thyroid-expanded clonotypes exceeding 0.001 frequency were also found in blood. A model built from 13 signatures distinguished ophthalmopathy from stable hyperthyroidism with roughly 85% sensitivity and 81.08% specificity.

RNA transcripts were the source from which TCR beta CDR3 regions were amplified. The library came from an HTBI-primed first-round RT-PCR and a second-round multiplex PCR. TCRdb processed the multiplex PCR reads anew with MiXCR; each CDR3 protein has one entry. There are around 40,000 distinct CDR3 sequences in the sample; 52% occur only once, and less than 20% lies in the top ten. Concerning this clonotype: Its specificity is unknown. A clone one base away is much larger, so this may be a read error.

Someone took the PBMCs out of 9.5 to 10 ml of fresh peripheral blood. This CDR3 has 11 amino acids. V was trimmed by 8 bases and J by 10 bases, leaving 17 bases between them. Germline CDR1 and CDR2: GTSNPN and SVGIG (reference sequence). Material: peripheral blood. The V gene is TRBV30, the J gene TRBJ1-1; D call uncertain. The receptor was isolated from an adult man with Graves' ophthalmopathy. The CDR3 loop is CAQTTGGGAFF. The CDR3 DNA sequence: TGTGCCCAAACCACCGGTGGTGGAGCTTTCTTT. Based on the CDR3 plus reference TRBV30 and TRBJ1-1, the full variable domain is SQTIHQWPATLVQPVGSPLSLECTVEGTSNPNLYWYRQAAGRGLQLLFYSVGIGQISSEVPQNLSASRPQDRQFILSSKKLLLSDSGFYLCAQTTGGGAFFGQGTRLTVV.